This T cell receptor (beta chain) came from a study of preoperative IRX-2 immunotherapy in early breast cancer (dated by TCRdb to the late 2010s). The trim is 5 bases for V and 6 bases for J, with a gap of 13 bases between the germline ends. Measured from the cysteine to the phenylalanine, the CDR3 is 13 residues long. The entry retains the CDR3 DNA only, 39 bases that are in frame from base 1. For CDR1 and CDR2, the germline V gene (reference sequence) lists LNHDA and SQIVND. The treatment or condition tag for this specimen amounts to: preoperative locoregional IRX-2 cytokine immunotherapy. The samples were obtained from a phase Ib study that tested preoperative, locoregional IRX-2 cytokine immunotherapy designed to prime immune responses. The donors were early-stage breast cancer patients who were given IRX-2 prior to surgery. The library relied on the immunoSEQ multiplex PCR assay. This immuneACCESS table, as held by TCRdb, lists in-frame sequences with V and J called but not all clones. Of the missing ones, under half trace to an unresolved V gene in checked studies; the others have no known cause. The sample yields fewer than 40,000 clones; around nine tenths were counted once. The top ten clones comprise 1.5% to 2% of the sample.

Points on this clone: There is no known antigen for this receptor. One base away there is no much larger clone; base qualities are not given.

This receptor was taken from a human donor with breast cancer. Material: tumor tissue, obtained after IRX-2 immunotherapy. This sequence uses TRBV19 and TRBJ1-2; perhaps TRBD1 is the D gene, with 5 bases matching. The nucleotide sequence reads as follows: TGTGCCAGTAGTCCGCAGGGACTGAATGGCTACACCTTC. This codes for CASSPQGLNGYTF.